The sequence of this TCR beta chain was determined in a study of blood T cell repertoires in COVID-19. Study summary: PBMCs, B-cell-depleted T cells, or T cells were the source of the cDNA or gDNA that made up the material.

In the authors' methods: The authors estimated nucleated cell counts from reference gene primer amplification. The assay was immunoSEQ multiplex PCR, and TCRdb's table has in-frame clones only and misses some. V and J calls and clone size come straight from that table; D and trimming were deduced from the DNA. Of 100,000 to 150,000 clones listed, approximately 84% are singletons. Trimming at V came to 3 bases and at J to 4 bases, leaving 11 bases not matched to a gene. The germline V gene has CDR1 SGHDN and CDR2 FVKESK. This CDR3 has 18 amino acids. The TCR originated in a man in his 60s with acute or convalescent COVID-19. The sample taken for sequencing was peripheral blood. The chain carries TRBV14 and TRBJ2-5; 13 bases fit TRBD2. CDR3 DNA: TGTGCCAGCAGCCAGCCGAGGACTAGCGGGGGAGCGTCAGAGACCCAGTACTTC. Its protein product is CASSQPRTSGGASETQYF.